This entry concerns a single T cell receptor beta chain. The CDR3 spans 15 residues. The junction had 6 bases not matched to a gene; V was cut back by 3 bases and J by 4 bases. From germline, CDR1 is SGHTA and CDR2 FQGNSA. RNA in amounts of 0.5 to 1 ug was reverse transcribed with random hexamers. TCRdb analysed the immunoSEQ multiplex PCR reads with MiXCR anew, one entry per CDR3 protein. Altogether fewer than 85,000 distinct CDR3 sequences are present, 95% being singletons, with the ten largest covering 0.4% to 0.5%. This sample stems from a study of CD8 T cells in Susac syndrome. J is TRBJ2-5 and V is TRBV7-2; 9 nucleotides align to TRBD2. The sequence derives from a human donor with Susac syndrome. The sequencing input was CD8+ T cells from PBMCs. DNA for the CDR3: TGTGCCAGCAGCTTTAGCGGGAGCCCCGGAGAGACCCAGTACTTC. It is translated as CASSFSGSPGETQYF.